One and the same sample provided the 21 T cell receptor beta chains below, sequenced in a study of PD-L1 blockade in urothelial cancer. Profiling relied on immunoSEQ multiplex PCR, and the TCRdb table lists in-frame clones only, not all of them. The data contain 90,000 to 130,000 clones, approximately 90% of them singletons. Documented time point: peripheral blood 6 weeks after treatment start. This sample comprised PBMCs, obtained around atezolizumab (anti-PD-L1) treatment. The receptors here all came from a man between 60 and 75 years old with urothelial cancer.

This clone occurred once. The V gene is TRBV28, the J gene TRBJ1-2; D possibly corresponds to TRBD1 (6 bases). V was cut by 5 bases and J by 5 bases, with 15 bases left in between. The CDR3 runs to 14 residues. Germline-derived CDR1 and CDR2 are MDHEN and SYDVKM. CDR3 protein: CASSATGLLYGYTF. CDR3 DNA sequence: TGTGCCAGCAGTGCAACAGGGCTACTATATGGCTACACCTTC.

This CDR3 is CASSIVRGASFAEQYF. CDR3 bases: TGTGCCAGCAGCATCGTTCGGGGGGCGAGTTTCGCCGAGCAGTACTTC. The V gene is TRBV7-2, the J gene TRBJ2-7, with D tentatively TRBD2 (7 bases). CDR1 is SGHTA, CDR2 FQGNSA, per germline. Trimming stripped 5 bases from V and 6 bases from J, with 23 bases between. This CDR3 is built from 16 residues.

V gene TRBV5-1 combines with J gene TRBJ2-7, with 10 positions matching TRBD2. CDR1 and CDR2 (germline): SGHRS, YFSETQ. CDR3 size: 15 residues. V was clipped by 1 base and J by 5 bases; unmatched bases: 6. CDR3: CASSLISGGPNEQYF. The CDR3 nucleotides are TGCGCCAGCAGCTTGATTAGCGGGGGGCCGAACGAGCAGTACTTC. Supplemented by reference TRBV5-1 and TRBJ2-7, the full variable domain reads KAGVTQTPRYLIKTRGQQVTLSCSPISGHRSVSWYQQTPGQGLQFLFEYFSETQRNKGNFPGRFSGRQFSNSRSEMNVSTLELGDSALYLCASSLISGGPNEQYFGPGTRLTVT.

The J gene is TRBJ2-3, the V gene TRBV13; D is ambiguous. Germline V gene sequence: CDR1 PRHDT, CDR2 FYEKMQ (reference sequence). V was trimmed by 2 bases and J by 5 bases, leaving 11 bases between them. CDR3 size: 14 residues. The CDR3, as DNA: TGTGCCAGCAGCTTATTTGGATCGGGAGATACGCAGTATTTT. This encodes CASSLFGSGDTQYF.

The V call is TRBV2, the J call TRBJ2-2; possible D gene TRBD1, 5 bases. This CDR3 region has 15 residues. Germline CDR1 SNHLY, CDR2 FYNNEI. Deletions cut 5 bases from V and 4 bases from J, with 14 bases between. The CDR3 DNA reads TGTGCCAGCAGTACGCAGGGCAGGGTCACCGGGGAGCTGTTTTTT. Amino acids: CASSTQGRVTGELFF.

The rearrangement joins TRBV5-1 to TRBJ2-5; the match to TRBD2 covers 9 bases. CDR3 length: 15 residues. CDR1 is SGHRS and CDR2 is YFSETQ in the germline V gene. V dropped 1 base and J dropped 3; count of bases not matched to a gene: 4. The CDR3 protein is CASSLFAGGEETQYF. CDR3 bases: TGCGCCAGCAGCTTGTTTGCGGGAGGGGAAGAGACCCAGTACTTC.

The genes are TRBV5-4 and TRBJ2-2, with a weak D call TRBD1 (6 bases). Germline values: CDR1 SGHNT, CDR2 YYREEE (reference sequence). The CDR3 contains 15 residues. V lost 0 bases and J lost 4, with 10 bases in between. Written as DNA, the CDR3 is TGTGCCAGCAGCTTGGCTGGACAGACCACCGGGGAGCTGTTTTTT. Its translation: CASSLAGQTTGELFF.

The J gene is TRBJ2-7, the V gene TRBV5-1, with a possible D match to TRBD1 (6 bases). This CDR3 is 15 amino acids long. V was pared by 2 bases and J by 5 bases, with 17 bases between. CDR1 is SGHRS, CDR2 YFSETQ, per germline. CDR3 sequence (DNA): TGCGCCAGCAGCTTCGATGGACGAGAGGGGGACGAGCAGTACTTC. Translation gives CASSFDGREGDEQYF.

This clone came up once. The CDR3, as DNA: TGCGCCAGCAGCCTTGCAGGGGGGAGGACCGGGGAGCTGTTTTTT. Protein product: CASSLAGGRTGELFF. The chain has TRBV5-1 and TRBJ2-2; possibly TRBD1 for D (7 bases). The CDR3 sequence is 15 residues long. Trimming took off 4 bases at V and 5 bases at J, with 15 bases between the two ends. Germline assignment: CDR1 SGHRS and CDR2 YFSETQ.

V gene TRBV11-3 combines with J gene TRBJ2-3; 7 bases are a match to TRBD1. The V and J ends lost 1 base and 1 base, in that order; junction bases with no gene match: 5. The CDR3 runs to 16 residues. Per germline, CDR1 SGHNT and CDR2 YENEEA. The CDR3 loop is CASSLGQGPGTDTQYF. CDR3 DNA: TGTGCCAGCAGCTTAGGACAGGGACCTGGCACAGATACGCAGTATTTT.

This chain uses TRBV6-6 with TRBJ2-2; TRBD2 matches at 10 bases. Germline trimming cut 3 bases from V and 6 bases from J; bases unmatched to any gene: 4. In germline, CDR1 is MNHNY, CDR2 SVGAGI (reference sequence). This CDR3 is built from 15 residues. CDR3 bases: TGTGCCAGCAGTTATGGGAGCGGGGGGGCCGGGGAGCTGTTTTTT. Protein sequence: CASSYGSGGAGELFF.

V and J are TRBV6-1 and TRBJ1-6; no firm D call. CDR1 and CDR2 (germline): MNHNS, SASEGT. The germline V and J ends were trimmed by 7 bases and 9 bases, with 13 bases remaining between them. This CDR3 is 13 amino acids long. In DNA form, the CDR3 reads TGTGCCAGCAATGTTCTCCCCCTTTCACCCCTCCACTTT. This gives the protein CASNVLPLSPLHF.

The rearrangement links TRBV12-5 to TRBJ2-1, with a tentative D call TRBD1 (6 bases). This CDR3 has 19 residues. The ends were cut back, 7 bases at V and 8 bases at J, with 33 bases in the middle. CDR1 is LGHNT, CDR2 FRNRAP, per germline. The CDR3 loop reads CASDDLRGGRAEGVHEQFF. The CDR3 DNA is TGTGCTAGTGACGACTTGAGAGGCGGTCGGGCCGAGGGGGTCCATGAGCAGTTCTTC.

Only one count was recorded for this clone. The J gene is TRBJ1-2, the V gene TRBV11-2, with TRBD1 identical over 7 bases. Losses at the gene ends were 1 base for V and 4 bases for J; bases not matched to a gene: 6. Germline values: CDR1 SGHAT, CDR2 FQNNGV. The length of the CDR3 is 15 residues. The CDR3 DNA follows: TGTGCCAGCAGCTTAGGACAGGGCCCCGTCTATGGCTACACCTTC. It codes for CASSLGQGPVYGYTF.

The chain carries TRBV7-9 and TRBJ2-5, with a possible D match to TRBD2 (7 bases). The CDR3 runs to 14 residues. V lost 5 bases to trimming and J lost 3 bases, with 13 bases between them. The germline gives CDR1 SEHNR, CDR2 FQNEAQ (reference sequence). This CDR3 is CASSAGASKETQYF. Written as DNA, the CDR3 is TGTGCCAGCAGCGCGGGGGCTTCTAAAGAGACCCAGTACTTC. Using reference TRBV7-9 and TRBJ2-5 for the parts outside the CDR3, the full variable domain is DTGVSQNPRHKITKRGQNVTFRCDPISEHNRLYWYRQTLGQGPEFLTYFQNEAQLEKSRLLSDRFSAERPKGSFSTLEIQRTEQGDSAMYLCASSAGASKETQYFGPGTRLLVL.

The chain is built from TRBV11-1 and TRBJ2-5, with D tentatively TRBD1 (7 bases). V dropped 5 bases and J dropped 3 bases, with 25 bases sitting between them. The CDR3 spans 18 residues. The germline gives CDR1 SGHAT, CDR2 FQDESV (reference sequence). In nucleotides, the CDR3 is TGTGCCAGCAGCCCGTTCGCCCCCGGGGGACAGCCCAAAGAGACCCAGTACTTC. Amino acids: CASSPFAPGGQPKETQYF.

The rearrangement links TRBV7-2 to TRBJ2-4; 8 nucleotides line up with TRBD2. The ends lost 1 base at V and 4 bases at J; junction bases unmatched: 3. Per the germline V gene, CDR1 is SGHTA and CDR2 is FQGNSA. The CDR3 is 15 residues long. The CDR3 loop is CASSLGSGSKNIQYF. In nucleotides, the CDR3 is TGTGCCAGCAGCTTAGGGAGCGGGAGTAAAAACATTCAGTACTTC.

This clone has more than one count but fewer than ten. This chain uses TRBV7-2 with TRBJ2-2; 7 positions match TRBD1. This CDR3 region has 14 residues. V dropped 0 bases and J dropped 6; count of bases not matched to a gene: 1. Germline V gives CDR1 SGHTA, CDR2 FQGNSA. CDR3 protein: CASSLAGGPGELFF. DNA for the CDR3: TGTGCCAGCAGCTTAGCAGGGGGCCCCGGGGAGCTGTTTTTT.

The chain joins TRBV4-3 to TRBJ2-7; 7 nucleotides align to TRBD1. Germline loops: CDR1 LGHNA, CDR2 YSLEER. V was pared by 7 bases and J by 6 bases, with 15 bases of the junction left unmatched. The CDR3 spans 15 residues. The CDR3 bases are TGCGCCAGCAAGAGGGTTCGGCAAAGGGGGCGCGAGCAGTACTTC. Translated: CASKRVRQRGREQYF.

This chain connects TRBV7-9 to TRBJ2-7; 7 bases are shared with TRBD1. This CDR3 has 12 amino acids. Germline assignment: CDR1 SEHNR and CDR2 FQNEAQ (reference sequence). V lost 3 bases and J lost 9; bases outside the gene matches: 5. This chain's CDR3 is CASSFEGAWQYF. In DNA form, the CDR3 reads TGTGCCAGCAGCTTTGAGGGGGCTTGGCAGTACTTC.

The rearrangement links TRBV4-3 to TRBJ1-3; TRBD1 aligns across 9 bases. V was pared by 1 base and J by 6 bases, with 4 bases of the junction left unmatched. CDR1 and CDR2 (germline): LGHNA, YSLEER. The CDR3 is 15 residues long. In nucleotides, the CDR3 is TGCGCCAGCAGCCAAGGGGACAGGGACGAAAACACCATATATTTT. Translated: CASSQGDRDENTIYF.